This is a list of T cell receptor beta chains from one sample in a study of metastatic and nonmetastatic thyroid tumors. TCRdb re-called the PCR reads via MiXCR. Altogether some 40,000 clones are present, approximately 13% being singletons, with the ten largest covering 9% to 9.5%. The sample consisted of blood. Receptors were obtained from a female donor with papillary thyroid cancer or a benign thyroid nodule (not recorded which). Some clones in this sample may be carry-over from other donors' samples. Both conserved end residues are trimmed from each CDR3.

V gene	J gene	CDR3 protein
TRBV4-2	TRBJ2-7	ASSQEGSSYEQY
TRBV6-1	TRBJ1-2	ASSVGTGGETDYGYT
TRBV27	TRBJ2-5	ASSFGGSRQTQY
TRBV11-2	TRBJ2-2	ASSFSIAGATSGELF
TRBV9	TRBJ2-3	ASSVRGQSDTQY
TRBV27	TRBJ2-3	ASSSRGGGPQESTDTQY
TRBV28	TRBJ1-2	ASSAKTAYGYT
TRBV12-3/TRBV12-4	TRBJ2-3	VSSPGGIRQY
TRBV5-4	TRBJ1-5	ASSLDPNQPQH
TRBV7-2	TRBJ1-2	ASSTVPPYGYT
TRBV12-3/TRBV12-4	TRBJ2-1	ASSLFSHNEQF
TRBV24-1	TRBJ2-3	ATRAGATDTQY
TRBV28	TRBJ2-5	ASSFHATPAGENQETQY
TRBV27	TRBJ2-7	ASTSFGTGPYEQY
TRBV7-6	TRBJ2-1	ASSAGPGDNEQF
TRBV5-5	TRBJ2-7	ASSFSYGYEQY
TRBV30	TRBJ1-5	AWSRDSNQPQH
TRBV7-3	TRBJ2-3	ASSPSHRGGHTDTQY
TRBV6-1	TRBJ1-5	ASSRTGTGYSNQPQH
TRBV11-2	TRBJ2-5	ASSFPGETQY
TRBV28	TRBJ1-3	ASTIPPGGALD
TRBV24-1	TRBJ2-2	ATSGLRQGASGELF
TRBV7-3	TRBJ2-6	AISLRGPSHSSGANVLT
TRBV18	TRBJ2-3	ASSEMVEAGRRISTDTQY
TRBV24-1	TRBJ1-1	ATSLGDGEAF
TRBV20-1	TRBJ2-7	SASLAPSSGEQY
TRBV6-1	TRBJ2-2	ASSNRRLQETGELF
TRBV7-6	TRBJ2-7	ASSSTGGHGWGEQY
TRBV7-3	TRBJ2-1	VSRSGLAGVDEQF
TRBV6-2/TRBV6-3	TRBJ2-7	ASSFSAGSSYEQY
TRBV5-1	TRBJ2-1	ASSLLAPGQGVYNEQF
TRBV2	TRBJ1-2	ASSEWTLNYGYT
TRBV5-1	TRBJ2-1	ASSFTAGVEQF
TRBV28	TRBJ1-1	ASRTNRADF
TRBV30	TRBJ2-7	AWGLGQGDYEQY
TRBV20-1	TRBJ2-7	IASRDGSYEQY